Included here is one T cell receptor (beta chain) sequence, with context. The target of this receptor is not known. No base quality values were provided; no much bigger clone lies one nucleotide off. This specimen comes from a study of blood T cell repertoires in COVID-19 (dated by TCRdb to about 2020). In the study overall: Collaborator samples came from the United States, Italy and Spain and covered acute and convalescent phases of COVID-19. The material from the prospective study consisted of cDNA or gDNA derived from T cells, B-cell-depleted T cells, or PBMCs. The dataset comprised deeply sampled blood TCRbeta repertoires from subjects exposed to, actively infected with, or recovered from COVID-19. The repertoires were released in a freely available public database intended as a resource for research on the immune response to SARS-CoV-2. Samples came from the ongoing ImmuneRACE study (first 160 participants) plus 1,254 subjects from 6 global collaborators. The sample metadata nearly always contained a de-identified subject ID, COVID-19 status, age in years and sex. Where HLA class I and class II types were available, the types were taken from metadata supplied by the sample provider, not from assay-based typing.

Study-wide conclusions, independent of this receptor: The amount of clinical and demographic metadata varied by source and participant and was provided uncurated.

Clipping removes 1 base from V and 0 bases from J, with 10 as the unmatched junction base count. According to the germline V gene (reference sequence), CDR1 reads LNHDA and CDR2 reads SQIVND. There are 18 amino acids in the CDR3, from cysteine to phenylalanine inclusive. Only the CDR3 part of the read is kept: 54 bases, read in frame from the first base. Participants in the prospective study were aged about 18 to 90 years, lived in 24 United States geographic areas, and enrolled through a virtual design. In the prospective study, cohorts were assigned on the basis of participant-reported clinical history obtained from a screening survey and a study questionnaire. ImmuneRACE Cohort 3 recovered participants were defined by two consecutive negative NP/OP PCR tests, healthcare professional clearance, or symptom resolution. Each participant in the prospective study had whole blood, serum and a nasopharyngeal or oropharyngeal swab collected by mobile phlebotomists. Prospective study participants could optionally give additional blood draws and questionnaires over an approximately two-month period. Before DNA extraction, prospective study blood samples were shipped either frozen or at room temperature.

TCRbeta CDR3 regions were amplified from genomic DNA by means of the immunoSEQ Assay, a bias-controlled multiplex PCR. On the study's bioinformatics: The number of nucleated cells in each sample was estimated from the amplification of reference gene primers within the assay. To quantify the absolute abundance of each unique TCRbeta CDR3 rearrangement, sequence reads were collapsed and filtered. For each sample, productive Simpson clonality was calculated as the square root of Simpson's diversity index across productive rearrangements. TCRdb holds this immuneACCESS table with in-frame rearrangements only. Some clones are missing; in checked studies, unresolved V genes explain under half, and the rest has no known cause. The V and J calls and clone size are taken from that table; D and trimming were inferred from the DNA. The sample table lists about 250,000 clones, 70% to 90% of them with a count of one. Clones ranked in the top ten supply less than 2% of the sample.

What was sequenced was PBMCs or T cells enriched from blood (not recorded which). The V and J segments used are TRBV19 and TRBJ1-2, and TRBD1 matches 8 of the central bases. The source of this sequence is a man aged 35-49 years who had recovered from COVID-19. The CDR3 is CASSIVGTGDRANYGYTF. At the DNA level, the sequence is TGTGCCAGTAGTATAGTCGGGACAGGTGATCGGGCTAACTATGGCTACACCTTC.